These T cell receptor beta chains were read from a single sample in a study of T cells in Graves' hyperthyroidism and ophthalmopathy. TCRdb ran MiXCR on the multiplex PCR reads and lists one entry per CDR3 protein. Among 700,000 or so distinct CDR3 sequences listed, around 17% were seen once. Sequencing was carried out using blood. All receptors come from a man aged 18 to 29 with Graves' hyperthyroidism. The CDR3 runs from the conserved cysteine through the conserved F or W. A D gene is named only where the DNA matches it firmly. Expanded clones get a size class; other rows say once, few or many, or leave the size out.

j_gene | v_gene | abundance | d_gene | CDR3nt | CDR3aa
TRBJ2-1 | TRBV24-1 | many | TRBD2 | TGTGCCACGGCCCGGGGGGGGTACAATGAGCAGTTCTTC | CATARGGYNEQFF
TRBJ1-1 | TRBV5-1 | NA | NA | TGCGCCAGCAGCCCTCTCACGGGCGGGGGCACTGAAGCTTTCTTT | CASSPLTGGGTEAFF
TRBJ2-1 | TRBV6-2/TRBV6-3 | NA | NA | TGTGCCAGCAGAGCGGTTCTCTACAATGAGCAGTTCTTC | CASRAVLYNEQFF
TRBJ2-4 | TRBV12-3/TRBV12-4 | many | NA | TGTGCCAGCAGTTTTATCATAGACATTCAGTACTTC | CASSFIIDIQYF
TRBJ2-1 | TRBV6-1 | NA | TRBD2 | TGTGCCAGCAGTGAAATGGGGGGGGTGGGACGGCTCTACAATGAGCAGTTCTTC | CASSEMGGVGRLYNEQFF
TRBJ2-7 | TRBV12-3/TRBV12-4 | many | NA | TGTGCCAGCAGTTGGGACGGGACAATCTACGAGCAGTACTTC | CASSWDGTIYEQYF
TRBJ2-3 | TRBV29-1 | NA | TRBD1 | TGCAGCGCCCGGGGGTGGGGACAGGGAGGTGTAACGCAGTATTTT | CSARGWGQGGVTQYF
TRBJ2-5 | TRBV29-1 | few | TRBD2 | TGCAGCGGGGGACTAGCGGGAGAGGAGACCCAGTACTTC | CSGGLAGEETQYF
TRBJ2-7 | TRBV6-2/TRBV6-3 | NA | TRBD2 | TGTGCCAGCACTTCTCCTAGCGGGGATACCTACGAGCAGTACTTC | CASTSPSGDTYEQYF
TRBJ2-7 | TRBV7-2 | NA | TRBD1 | TGTGCCAGCAGCGTCGACAGGGGGCGGAACGAGCAGTACTTC | CASSVDRGRNEQYF
TRBJ1-5 | TRBV28 | few | NA | TGTGCCAGCAGTCAGCCGACAAGGGGAGATCAGCCCCAGCATTTT | CASSQPTRGDQPQHF
TRBJ2-1 | TRBV12-3/TRBV12-4 | many | TRBD2 | TGTGCCAGCAGCCAGAGGACTAGGTCTTATGAGCAGTTCTTC | CASSQRTRSYEQFF
TRBJ1-2 | TRBV4-1 | few | NA | TGCGCCAGCAGCCAAGCGGGGGCGGGCTATGGCTACACCTTC | CASSQAGAGYGYTF
TRBJ2-3 | TRBV20-1 | NA | NA | TGCAGTGCCACGACGGGGTTCACAGATACGCAGTATTTT | CSATTGFTDTQYF
TRBJ1-1 | TRBV5-6 | few | NA | TGTGCCAGCAGCTTTGGGGGAAAAACTGAAGCTTTCTTT | CASSFGGKTEAFF
TRBJ2-7 | TRBV29-1 | many | NA | TGCAGCGTTGAAGAACAGGCCTCCTACGAGCAGTACTTC | CSVEEQASYEQYF
TRBJ2-1 | TRBV14 | NA | NA | TGTGCCAGCAGCCAAATGCAGGGGCGGAATGAGCAGTTCTTC | CASSQMQGRNEQFF
TRBJ2-5 | TRBV4-3 | NA | TRBD1 | TGCGCCAGCAGCCACAGACAGGGTCGGGCGAAAGAGACCCAGTACTTC | CASSHRQGRAKETQYF
TRBJ2-5 | TRBV15 | NA | NA | TGTGCCACCAGCGGTTGGGAAGAGACCCAGTACTTC | CATSGWEETQYF
TRBJ1-1 | TRBV28 | NA | NA | TGTGCCAGCAGTTTGAGTCCCACTGAAGCTTTCTTT | CASSLSPTEAFF
TRBJ2-2 | TRBV6-1 | few | TRBD1 | TGTGCCAGCAGTGAAGAGATCGGGACAGGGGGTTCCGGGGAGCTGTTTTTT | CASSEEIGTGGSGELFF
TRBJ2-7 | TRBV27 | many | NA | TGTGCCAGCAGTCCCCGGTGGGACAACTACGAGCAGTACTTC | CASSPRWDNYEQYF
TRBJ1-2 | TRBV27 | many | TRBD1 | TGTGCCAGCAGTCCCCGGACAGGACGTACCTATGGCTACACCTTC | CASSPRTGRTYGYTF
TRBJ1-2 | TRBV5-1 | few | NA | TGCGCCAGCAGCTTGATGGGTGTCCGCGGCTACACCTTC | CASSLMGVRGYTF
TRBJ2-7 | TRBV4-2 | NA | TRBD1 | TGTGCCAGCAGCCAAGAGGGACAGAGCTACGAGCAGTACTTC | CASSQEGQSYEQYF
TRBJ1-5 | TRBV7-6 | few | TRBD1 | TGTGCCAGCAGCTTAGGTCCAGGGGGCGGCAATCAGCCCCAGCATTTT | CASSLGPGGGNQPQHF
TRBJ1-3 | TRBV29-1 | once | NA | TGCAGCGTGGGAGGGACCAGCTCTGGAAACACCATATATTTT | CSVGGTSSGNTIYF
TRBJ2-2 | TRBV19 | few | NA | TGTGCCAGTAAAATGGGAAGGAGCACCGGGGAGCTGTTTTTT | CASKMGRSTGELFF
TRBJ2-2 | TRBV27 | few | NA | TGTGCCAGCAGTTTGTGGGGTAATATGGACACCGGGGAGCTGTTTTTT | CASSLWGNMDTGELFF
TRBJ1-1 | TRBV12-3/TRBV12-4 | many | NA | TGTGCCAGCACCCTAAGGAGGGAAGCTTTCTTT | CASTLRREAFF
TRBJ2-2 | TRBV7-2 | few | NA | TGTGCCAGCAGCTTAGAGGCCGTCTTCGGGGAGCTGTTTTTT | CASSLEAVFGELFF
TRBJ1-5 | TRBV2 | many | NA | TGTGCCAGCGCGGGGGGCAATCAGCCCCAGCATTTT | CASAGGNQPQHF
TRBJ2-1 | TRBV28 | few | TRBD2 | TGTGCCAGCGGTACCGGGACTAGCGGGAGCAATGAGCAGTCCTTC | CASGTGTSGSNEQSF
TRBJ1-1 | TRBV20-1 | many | NA | TGCAGTGCCCCCACGGGAGGGAGGGGCGCTTGGACTGAAGCTTTCTTT | CSAPTGGRGAWTEAFF
TRBJ1-1 | TRBV2 | few | NA | TGTGCCATCAGTGAGTCACTCGTCTCCGGGAAAAACACTGAAGCTTTCTTT | CAISESLVSGKNTEAFF
TRBJ2-7 | TRBV28 | few | NA | TGTGCCAGCAGTCCCGGGACTCTCCTCGACGAGCAGTACTTC | CASSPGTLLDEQYF
TRBJ1-2 | TRBV10-3 | NA | NA | TGTGCCATCAGATGGGACACGGATGGCTACACCTTC | CAIRWDTDGYTF
TRBJ2-2 | TRBV27 | many | TRBD1 | TGTGCCAGCAGTATCAGGGGGCGAAACACCGGGGAGCTGTTTTTT | CASSIRGRNTGELFF
TRBJ2-3 | TRBV7-9 | NA | TRBD2 | TGTGCCAGCAGCTCGGGACTAGCGGGAGAATGGACAGATACGCAGTATTTT | CASSSGLAGEWTDTQYF
TRBJ2-2 | TRBV28 | many | NA | TGTGCCAGCAGTTCCCCGGGGGACACCGGGGAGCTGTTTTTT | CASSSPGDTGELFF
TRBJ2-3 | TRBV18 | many | TRBD2 | TGTGCCAGCTCTCGGACTAGCGAGTCAGATACGCAGTATTTT | CASSRTSESDTQYF
TRBJ2-3 | TRBV7-2 | many | TRBD2 | TGTGCCAGCAGCCCTGGACTAGCGTTAAGCACAGATACGCAGTATTTT | CASSPGLALSTDTQYF
TRBJ2-5 | TRBV5-4 | few | TRBD1 | TGTGCCAGCAGCTCCTGGACAGGGGGGCCTCAAGAGACCCAGTACTTC | CASSSWTGGPQETQYF
TRBJ1-5 | TRBV7-8 | NA | NA | TGTGCCAGCAGCTTACGGCAGGGGTATAGCAATCAGCCCCAGCATTTT | CASSLRQGYSNQPQHF
TRBJ2-7 | TRBV27 | many | TRBD2 | TGTGCCAGCAGTCGGACTAGCAGCGACTACGAGCAGTACTTC | CASSRTSSDYEQYF
TRBJ1-2 | TRBV28 | NA | NA | TGTGCCAGCAGTTCATCCTTGGGGTCTTTCCCCTTC | CASSSSLGSFPF
TRBJ1-1 | TRBV18 | many | NA | TGTGCCAGCTCACCCTGGGCTCAGGGCGCGGAGAACACTGAAGCTTTCTTT | CASSPWAQGAENTEAFF
TRBJ1-2 | TRBV29-1 | NA | NA | TGCAGCGTGGAAATTGGGGAACCTGGCTACACCTTC | CSVEIGEPGYTF
TRBJ2-5 | TRBV20-1 | few | TRBD1 | TGCAGTGCTATTCTCCGGGACAGGGCCCCATCGGGGACCCAGTACTTC | CSAILRDRAPSGTQYF
TRBJ2-1 | TRBV20-1 | many | NA | TGCAGTGCTAGAGGCAACCGGGGGAATGAGCAGTTCTTC | CSARGNRGNEQFF